This entry describes one T cell receptor (beta chain). Amplification used 60 Vbeta primers and 13 Jbeta primers. TCRdb's table, derived via immunoSEQ multiplex PCR, lists solely in-frame clones and lacks some. The sample holds 100,000 or so clones, around three quarters seen once. CDR3 length: 16 amino acids. Germline V lookup: CDR1 SGHTA, CDR2 FQGNSA. The V segment lost 5 bases and the J segment 2 bases; nucleotides outside the gene matches: 12. These data come from a study of cytomegalovirus exposure and HLA in healthy donors. The sample was PBMCs. The gene calls are TRBV7-2 and TRBJ2-7, with 7 bases that match TRBD2. This sequence was found in a woman in her thirties or forties in good health and CMV-seronegative. The CDR3 sequence: CASSPHSREGPYEQYF. In DNA, the CDR3 is TGTGCCAGCAGCCCTCATTCGAGGGAGGGGCCCTACGAGCAGTACTTC.